This T cell receptor (beta chain) comes out of a study of blood T cell repertoires in COVID-19. Study background: Acute and convalescent COVID-19 samples came from the United States, Italy and Spain.

Data came from immunoSEQ multiplex PCR; TCRdb stores just in-frame clones and leaves some out. Among approximately 200,000 clones listed, about 84% were seen once. Trimming stripped 11 bases from V and 3 bases from J, with 16 bases between. The CDR3 runs 13 residues. The germline CDR1 and CDR2 sequences are SNHLY and FYNNEI. The sequencing sample was made of peripheral blood. The sequence was obtained from a woman aged 80 or older with COVID-19, enrolled during active disease. J is TRBJ1-2 and V is TRBV2; D is unresolved. The CDR3 nucleotides are TGTGCCTCCCAGACGGGGAATGACTATGGCTACACCTTC. Its translation: CASQTGNDYGYTF.